This T cell receptor (beta chain) was found in a study of shared clonotypes between healthy human individuals. TCRdb's table, derived via immunoSEQ multiplex PCR, lists solely in-frame clones and lacks some. The table has more than 450,000 clones, around 79% seen once. CDR1 MNHEY and CDR2 SMNVEV come from the germline V gene (reference sequence). J gave up 5 bases and V 6 bases, and 4 bases lay outside the gene matches. The CDR3 loop spans 13 amino acids. The rearrangement uses TRBV27 and TRBJ1-2; TRBD1 matches at 9 bases. This TCR derives from a woman aged 40 to 50 in good health. Some clones in this sample may be carry-over from other donors' samples. Sequencing used PBMCs. The CDR3 reads CASSRDRVYGYTF. The CDR3 DNA reads TGTGCCAGCAGCCGGGACAGGGTATATGGCTACACCTTC.